Listed here is a single TCR beta chain. This sample was included in a study of blood T cell repertoires in COVID-19. Overall study context: Some COVID-19 samples were acute and others convalescent; all came from the United States, Italy and Spain. Sources were T cells, B-cell-depleted T cells, or PBMCs; the material itself was cDNA or gDNA.

Germline V gene data show CDR1 as SGHRS and CDR2 as YFSETQ. Trimming removed 0 bases at V and 6 bases at J, with 10 bases between. The CDR3 is 13 residues long. In the study's own analysis: Reference gene primer amplification yielded estimated nucleated cell counts. TCRdb's copy holds only in-frame clones and misses some; the assay was immunoSEQ multiplex PCR. That table is the source of V, J and clone size, and D and trimming were worked out from the DNA. This sample has more than 95,000 clones, with 70% to 90% found just once. Sequencing used peripheral blood. The chain links TRBV5-1 to TRBJ2-7; TRBD1 is a possible D gene (6 bases). The sequence was obtained from a man in his 70s who had recovered from COVID-19. The CDR3 loop is CASSLVGGGEQYF. CDR3 DNA: TGCGCCAGCAGCTTGGTAGGGGGTGGCGAGCAGTACTTC. The entire variable domain, with the rest obtained from reference TRBV5-1 and TRBJ2-7, is as follows: KAGVTQTPRYLIKTRGQQVTLSCSPISGHRSVSWYQQTPGQGLQFLFEYFSETQRNKGNFPGRFSGRQFSNSRSEMNVSTLELGDSALYLCASSLVGGGEQYFGPGTRLTVT.